This TCR beta chain is from a study of T cell repertoires in ileal Crohn's disease. Study summary: Less than 40% were active smokers at surgery; median disease duration was roughly 8 years.

Each sample's TCRB immunosequencing used around 470 nanograms of biopsy DNA. TCRdb's table, derived via immunoSEQ multiplex PCR, lists solely in-frame clones and lacks some. The table lists approximately 11,000 clones, 79% of them singletons. For this clone: The target antigen is unknown.

Study findings and constraints: High-frequency clones were more common in sorted CD8 than CD4 cells. Active smokers at surgery had more clonal expansions than non-smokers.

The CDR3 consists of 15 residues. Trimming shortened V by 1 base and J by 4 bases, and 13 bases separated the two germline ends. Germline V gene data show CDR1 as SGHRS and CDR2 as YFSETQ. Time point specified: neoterminal ileum biopsy at postoperative endoscopy, about 6 months after surgery. Sequenced input: ileal tissue. This chain connects TRBV5-1 to TRBJ2-3; tentative D call: TRBD1 (5 bases). The TCR was taken from an adult with Crohn's disease. Here the CDR3 reads CASSLSSTEADTQYF. CDR3 sequence (DNA): TGCGCCAGCAGCTTGAGTTCGACAGAAGCAGATACGCAGTATTTT.